The T cell receptor beta chain described here comes from a study of early T cells in non-severe SARS-CoV-2 infection. Study summary: Investigators sequenced bulk RNA drawn from unsorted whole blood, and chains remained unpaired. Study results and limitations: The matching step, a VDJdb search, favored anti-spike CD8 responses and missed private and CD4 specificities.

Unique molecular identifiers were attached to individual cDNA molecules. TCRdb redid the calling of the 5' RACE reads with MiXCR, one entry per CDR3 protein. The sample comprises 80,000 to 95,000 distinct CDR3 sequences, 14% of which are singletons, and under 8% rests with the top ten. This clonotype was counted many times. Its antigen is unknown. Germline V gene sequence: CDR1 SEHNR, CDR2 FQNEAQ (reference sequence). Trimming pared 4 bases from V and 3 bases from J, leaving 18 bases between. The length of the CDR3 is 16 residues. The clonotype comes from an adult who was a healthcare worker with PCR-confirmed SARS-CoV-2 infection or an uninfected control (not recorded which). Sequencing was carried out using whole blood. The chain employs TRBV7-9 and TRBJ1-2; weak D call: TRBD1 (5 bases). The CDR3 spells CASSSSGGDEYYGYTF. In DNA form, the CDR3 reads TGTGCCAGCAGCTCCTCCGGAGGGGACGAGTACTATGGCTACACCTTC. Looking up the rest from reference TRBV7-9 and TRBJ1-2 gives the full variable domain: DTGVSQNPRHKITKRGQNVTFRCDPISEHNRLYWYRQTLGQGPEFLTYFQNEAQLEKSRLLSDRFSAERPKGSFSTLEIQRTEQGDSAMYLCASSSSGGDEYYGYTFGSGTRLTVV.